Following are 8 T cell receptor beta chains from one sample sequenced in a study of blood T cell repertoires in COVID-19. Assay: immunoSEQ multiplex PCR; the TCRdb copy retains only in-frame clones and omits some. The table has about 140,000 clones, just over 85% seen once. Sequenced input: peripheral blood. The source is a woman in her fifties or sixties with acute or convalescent COVID-19.

The V call is TRBV27, the J call TRBJ1-1; D is unclear. Trimming took 5 bases from V and 4 from J, leaving 17 bases between them. The germline gives CDR1 MNHEY, CDR2 SMNVEV (reference sequence). The CDR3 is made up of 15 amino acids. The CDR3 spells CASSMGSGWGTEAFF. In nucleotides, the CDR3 is TGTGCCAGCAGTATGGGGAGCGGATGGGGCACTGAAGCTTTCTTT.

The V and J genes are TRBV6-1 and TRBJ2-7, with D maybe TRBD2 (6 bases). The CDR3 is 14 residues long. Germline CDR1 is MNHNS and CDR2 is SASEGT. Trimming cost V 3 bases and J 5 bases, with 14 bases left between them. Here the CDR3 reads CASSDPGRRNEQYF. CDR3 coding DNA: TGTGCCAGCAGTGATCCTGGGAGGAGGAACGAGCAGTACTTC.

The V and J genes are TRBV29-1 and TRBJ1-2; a possible D gene is TRBD1 (5 bases). V was shortened by 2 bases and J by 8 bases, with 15 bases between the two germline ends. There are 13 residues in the CDR3. Germline-derived CDR1 and CDR2 are SQVTM and ANQGSEA. CDR3 DNA: TGCAGCGTTGAATATTGGCAGGGAGGAGGCTACACCTTC. Translated, it gives CSVEYWQGGGYTF.

The chain joins TRBV24-1 to TRBJ2-2; perhaps TRBD1 as D (5 bases). The V end lost 7 bases, the J end lost 4 bases, and 9 bases lay between the germline ends. The CDR3 totals 13 residues. Germline assignment: CDR1 KGHDR and CDR2 SFDVKD. CDR3 loop: CATSRQTTGELFF. The CDR3 region has the DNA TGTGCCACCAGCAGACAGACCACCGGGGAGCTGTTTTTT.

The chain is built from TRBV29-1 and TRBJ2-1, with D possibly TRBD1 on 6 matching bases. This CDR3 spans 13 amino acids. V lost 7 bases, J lost 6 bases, and 16 bases lay in between. Germline-derived CDR1 and CDR2 are SQVTM and ANQGSEA. CDR3 nucleotides: TGCAGCGCCAGGGGCCGGCCGGGCAATGAGCAGTTCTTC. Protein: CSARGRPGNEQFF.

This sequence joins TRBV19 and TRBJ2-7; 11 bases map to TRBD1. The V and J ends lost 5 bases and 1 base, in that order; junction bases with no gene match: 4. The CDR3 runs to 15 residues. Germline CDR1 is LNHDA and CDR2 is SQIVND (reference sequence). The CDR3 DNA is TGTGCCAGTAGTGCCGGGACAGGGGGTTCCTACGAGCAGTACTTC. Amino acids: CASSAGTGGSYEQYF.

The chain uses TRBV3-1 (or the pseudogene TRBV3-2) and TRBJ2-7, with D possibly matching TRBD1 (6 bases). V dropped 2 bases and J dropped 5 bases, with 13 bases sitting between them. Germline loops: CDR1 LGHDT, CDR2 YNNKEL (reference sequence). The CDR3 has 14 residues. CDR3 residues: CASSQLRQAHEQYF. The CDR3 nucleotides are TGTGCCAGCAGCCAACTCCGACAGGCCCACGAGCAGTACTTC.

V usage is TRBV6-2 or TRBV6-3 and J usage is TRBJ2-7, with D possibly being TRBD1 (6 bases). V was pared by 2 bases and J by 2 bases, with 13 bases between. Germline V gene lookup returns CDR1 MNHEY and CDR2 SVGEGT. This CDR3 is 15 amino acids long. CDR3 coding DNA: TGTGCCAGCAGTTACAGATCCGGGACAACCTACGAGCAGTACTTC. Protein sequence: CASSYRSGTTYEQYF.